The 3 T cell receptor beta chains listed next were all sequenced from one sample in a study of PD-L1 blockade in urothelial cancer. The data were produced by immunoSEQ multiplex PCR, yet TCRdb's version contains in-frame clones alone and is incomplete. The table shows some 76,000 clones, with approximately 88% occurring only once. Sequenced here: PBMCs, sampled around atezolizumab (anti-PD-L1) treatment. Every receptor here comes from a man between 60 and 70 years old with urothelial cancer.

On this clone itself: Other nucleotide sequences in the sample specify the same CDR3. The chain recombines TRBV18 with TRBJ2-7; 11 bases match TRBD1. Germline-derived CDR1 and CDR2 are KGHSH and LQKENI. This CDR3 comprises 15 residues. With V trimmed by 0 bases and J by 2 bases, 0 bases remained unmatched. The CDR3 is CASSPPGQGAYEQYF. The CDR3 DNA sequence: TGTGCCAGCTCACCACCGGGACAGGGGGCCTACGAGCAGTACTTC.

The chain recombines TRBV28 with TRBJ2-7; TRBD2 matches 9 bases. Trimming took 4 bases from V and 4 from J; bases not matched to a gene: 14. Germline V gene lookup returns CDR1 MDHEN and CDR2 SYDVKM. The length of the CDR3 is 17 residues. CDR3 coding DNA: TGTGCCAGCAGTTCTAGGGATAGCGGGAGTCGTATATACGAGCAGTACTTC. Translation: CASSSRDSGSRIYEQYF.

This rearrangement joins TRBV11-3 to TRBJ2-3; tentatively, D is TRBD1 (6 bases). The CDR3 spans 16 residues. Germline CDR1 is SGHNT and CDR2 is YENEEA. V lost 1 base to trimming and J lost 0 bases, with 11 bases between them. The CDR3 DNA follows: TGTGCCAGCAGCTTAGGGACAGCCTTAAGCACAGATACGCAGTATTTT. The encoded protein is CASSLGTALSTDTQYF.